This TCR beta chain was found in a study of blood T cell repertoires in COVID-19. Overall study context: Whether acute or convalescent, the COVID-19 samples came from the United States, Italy and Spain. Nucleic acid was either cDNA or gDNA, and it came from T cells, B-cell-depleted T cells, or PBMCs.

Sequenced by immunoSEQ multiplex PCR; TCRdb stores in-frame clones only, minus some. The sample carries about 220,000 clones, more than 80% recorded once. The junction had 5 bases not matched to a gene; V was cut back by 0 bases and J by 4 bases. Germline-derived CDR1 and CDR2 are SGHTA and FQGNSA. The CDR3 runs 15 residues. Study members were between about 18 and 95 years old and lived in 20 to 25 US regions. Participants were placed into cohorts based on the clinical history they reported. The chain combines TRBV7-2 with TRBJ1-2, with 7 bases aligning to TRBD1. The clonotype comes from a woman in her forties with acute COVID-19. Sequenced material: PBMCs or T cells enriched from blood (not recorded which). CDR3 sequence (DNA): TGTGCCAGCAGCTTAGCGCTTGGGACAGCCTATGGCTACACCTTC. Amino acids: CASSLALGTAYGYTF.